Following are 2 T cell receptor beta chains from one sample sequenced in a study of blood T cell repertoires in COVID-19. Some clones are missing from TCRdb's copy, which holds only in-frame ones; the method was immunoSEQ multiplex PCR. The sample includes over 600,000 clones, around 90% of them seen just once. Sequencing was done on a sample of peripheral blood. The receptor set was obtained from a woman younger than 35 with acute or convalescent COVID-19.

V usage is TRBV30 and J usage is TRBJ2-2, with TRBD2 matching over 10 bases. CDR3 length: 15 amino acids. J lost 6 bases, V lost 2 bases, and 6 bases had no gene match. Germline CDR1 and CDR2: GTSNPN and SVGIG (reference sequence). CDR3 sequence reads: CAWSSSGGEAGELFF. As DNA, the CDR3 is TGTGCCTGGAGTTCAAGCGGGGGGGAAGCCGGGGAGCTGTTTTTT.

The chain employs TRBV12-2 and TRBJ1-3. TRBV12-2 is given as a pseudogene. The CDR3 is made up of 11 amino acids. CDR3 protein: CASAGGNTIYF. As DNA, the CDR3 is TGTGCAAGCGCGGGGGGTAACACCATATATTTT.